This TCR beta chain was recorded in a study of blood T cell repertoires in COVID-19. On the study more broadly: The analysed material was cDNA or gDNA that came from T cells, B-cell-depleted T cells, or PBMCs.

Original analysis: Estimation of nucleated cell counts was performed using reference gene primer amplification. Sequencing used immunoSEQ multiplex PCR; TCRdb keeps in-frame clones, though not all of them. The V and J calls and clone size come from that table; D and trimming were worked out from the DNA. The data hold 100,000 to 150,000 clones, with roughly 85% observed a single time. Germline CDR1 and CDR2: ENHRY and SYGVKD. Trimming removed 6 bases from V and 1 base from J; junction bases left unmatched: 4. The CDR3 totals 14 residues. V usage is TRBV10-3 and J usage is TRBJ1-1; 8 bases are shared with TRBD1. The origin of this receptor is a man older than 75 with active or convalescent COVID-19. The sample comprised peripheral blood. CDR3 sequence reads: CAIRSRGPNTEAFF. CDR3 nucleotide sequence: TGTGCCATCAGAAGCAGGGGGCCGAACACTGAAGCTTTCTTT.